What follows are 15 T cell receptor beta chains derived from one specimen sequenced in a study of early T cells in non-severe SARS-CoV-2 infection. TCRdb independently ran MiXCR on the 5' RACE reads; one entry per CDR3 protein. In the table there are tens of thousands of distinct CDR3 sequences, under 7.5% of which are singletons. The material sequenced was whole blood. The receptors here all came from an adult who was a healthcare worker with PCR-confirmed SARS-CoV-2 infection or an uninfected control (not recorded which).

As DNA, the CDR3 is TGCGCCAGCAGCCTTGCGCCCGGGGGCGGCCAGCCCCAGCATTTT. This translates into CASSLAPGGGQPQHF. The chain has TRBV5-1 and TRBJ1-5; tentatively, D is TRBD1 (6 bases). CDR1 SGHRS and CDR2 YFSETQ come from the germline V gene. There are 15 residues in the CDR3. Deletions cut 4 bases from V and 7 bases from J, with 18 bases between.

V and J are TRBV6-1 and TRBJ2-1; 11 positions match TRBD2. Germline trimming cut 5 bases from V and 4 bases from J; bases unmatched to any gene: 4. Germline values: CDR1 MNHNS, CDR2 SASEGT. The CDR3 runs 15 residues. As DNA, the CDR3 is TGTGCCAGCAGTCCGCTAGCGGGAGGATACAATGAGCAGTTCTTC. This codes for CASSPLAGGYNEQFF.

This clonotype came up many times. V gene TRBV20-1 combines with J gene TRBJ2-5; D might be TRBD1 (6 bases). Germline V gives CDR1 DFQATT, CDR2 SNEGSKA (reference sequence). This CDR3 has 13 amino acids. V shed 7 bases and J shed 5 bases, with 17 bases lying between them. The CDR3 bases are TGCAGTGGACCCCCACAGGGCACGGAGACCCAGTACTTC. Its translation: CSGPPQGTETQYF.

This clonotype was found many times. The rearrangement joins TRBV28 to TRBJ1-2; 7 bases fit TRBD1. V lost 6 bases and J lost 5; bases outside the gene matches: 12. The germline V gene encodes CDR1 MDHEN and CDR2 SYDVKM. The CDR3 has 15 residues. The CDR3 sequence is CASSARTGVRYGYTF. For the CDR3, the DNA is TGTGCCAGCAGCGCACGAACAGGGGTTAGGTATGGCTACACCTTC.

This clonotype was recorded many times. V gene TRBV7-7 combines with J gene TRBJ1-6; 8 nucleotides agree with TRBD1. The CDR3 covers 14 residues. The V gene end was trimmed by 5 bases and the J gene end by 5 bases; junction bases not matched to a gene: 2. Germline V gives CDR1 SSHAT, CDR2 FNYEAQ (reference sequence). The CDR3 spells CASSKDRDNSPLHF. CDR3 nucleotide sequence: TGTGCCAGCAGCAAGGACAGGGATAATTCACCCCTCCACTTT. Full variable domain (outside the CDR3, taken from reference TRBV7-7 and TRBJ1-6): GAGVSQSPRYKVTKRGQDVTLRCDPISSHATLYWYQQALGQGPEFLTYFNYEAQPDKSGLPSDRFSAERPEGSISTLTIQRTEQRDSAMYRCASSKDRDNSPLHFGNGTRLTVT.

This clonotype has at least ten counts. The junction differs from germline at one of its ends, possibly a read error. This chain uses TRBV28 with TRBJ1-2; 7 bases fit TRBD1. In germline, CDR1 is MDHEN, CDR2 SYDVKM. This CDR3 contains 13 residues. The CDR3 loop is CASRLEGALLLTF. Written as DNA, the CDR3 is TGTGCCAGCCGTTTAGAGGGGGCTCTTCTCCTCACCTTC.

The CDR3: CASSYSPGSNYEQYF. CDR3 DNA: TGTGCCAGCAGTTACTCACCGGGATCGAACTACGAGCAGTACTTC. J is TRBJ2-7 and V is TRBV6-5; D may be TRBD2 (5 bases). Germline values: CDR1 MNHEY, CDR2 SVGAGI. Trimming pared 0 bases from V and 3 bases from J, leaving 12 bases between. The CDR3 runs to 15 residues.

The chain couples TRBV19 to TRBJ2-2; 8 bases are shared with TRBD1. V was clipped by 3 bases and J by 4 bases; unmatched bases: 1. Germline V CDR1 and CDR2: LNHDA, SQIVND (reference sequence). This CDR3 has 14 amino acids. The CDR3 loop reads CASSIQGATGELFF. The CDR3 DNA sequence: TGTGCCAGTAGTATCCAGGGGGCCACCGGGGAGCTGTTTTTT.

This clonotype was counted ten times or more. The rearrangement uses TRBV7-9 and TRBJ1-5; D gene ambiguous. Looked up from germline, CDR1 is SEHNR and CDR2 is FQNEAQ (reference sequence). The CDR3 consists of 14 residues. Deletions cut 1 base from V and 1 base from J, with 5 bases between. CDR3 amino acids: CASSLERSNQPQHF. In nucleotides, the CDR3 is TGTGCCAGCAGCTTAGAGCGGAGCAATCAGCCCCAGCATTTT.

This clonotype appeared many times. The rearrangement joins TRBV7-2 to TRBJ2-1, with 8 nucleotides matching TRBD2. CDR1 and CDR2 (germline): SGHTA, FQGNSA. Trimming removed 4 bases from V and 7 bases from J; junction bases left unmatched: 12. CDR3 size: 16 residues. The CDR3 bases are TGTGCCAGCAGCTCCCGGGGTAGCGGGGTGGTGAATGAGCAGTTCTTC. This gives the protein CASSSRGSGVVNEQFF.

On this clonotype itself: This may come from a read error, since a much larger clone is one base off. This chain connects TRBV28 to TRBJ2-7; TRBD1 is a possible D gene (5 bases). The germline V gene encodes CDR1 MDHEN and CDR2 SYDVKM. CDR3 length equals 14 residues. The CDR3: CASSLSTVSYGQYF. The CDR3 DNA follows: TGTGCCAGCAGTTTATCGACAGTATCCTACGGGCAGTACTTC.

There are a few counts of this clonotype. The CDR3 loop reads CSVLQGNSNQPQHF. The CDR3 DNA sequence: TGCAGCGTACTACAGGGGAACAGCAATCAGCCCCAGCATTTT. The V and J genes are TRBV29-1 and TRBJ1-5; TRBD1 matches at 7 bases. Trimming at V came to 6 bases and at J to 1 base, leaving 6 bases not matched to a gene. Germline assignment: CDR1 SQVTM and CDR2 ANQGSEA. There are 14 residues in the CDR3.

This clonotype was counted many times. The junction departs from the called germline gene at one end, perhaps through a read error. This chain joins TRBV11-3 and TRBJ1-1; D not certain. This CDR3 is built from 15 residues. CDR1 and CDR2 (germline): SGHNT, YENEEA. The CDR3 DNA reads as TGTGCCAGCAGCTCCCAGGACCAGCGGAACACTGAAGTTTTCTTT. It encodes CASSSQDQRNTEVFF.

This clonotype was counted at least ten times. This chain connects TRBV7-9 to TRBJ2-1; TRBD2 aligns across 8 bases. The germline V gene encodes CDR1 SEHNR and CDR2 FQNEAQ (reference sequence). The CDR3 has 13 amino acids. Trimming took 5 bases from V and 5 from J; bases not matched to a gene: 2. CDR3 sequence (DNA): TGTGCCAGCAGCCCGGGACTAGACAATGAGCAGTTCTTC. Its protein is CASSPGLDNEQFF.

This clonotype was counted many times. The chain carries TRBV27 and TRBJ2-7; the match to TRBD1 covers 9 bases. J gave up 1 base and V 10 bases, and 14 bases lay outside the gene matches. Germline V CDR1 and CDR2: MNHEY, SMNVEV (reference sequence). CDR3 size: 16 residues. CDR3 in amino acids: CANPKMGTGRSYEQYF. CDR3 DNA sequence: TGTGCCAACCCGAAAATGGGGACAGGGCGATCCTACGAGCAGTACTTC.